The sequence of this T cell receptor (beta chain) was determined in a study of cytomegalovirus exposure and HLA in healthy donors (dated by TCRdb to about 2017). Describing the broader study: In an earlier analysis of several hundred of the donors, roughly 300 Gb of sequence data and 120 million or so unique TCR beta sequences from about 180 million T cells were reported. A separate validation cohort of approximately 130 different subjects was used in addition to the roughly 700-subject first cohort. Every discovery cohort repertoire had been produced on one sequencing platform. A few DR-DQ haplotypes were treated as single units for association and clustering because of strong linkage in the cohort. An earlier analysis of 450 to 750 of the donors used high-throughput TCR beta sequencing to judge whether each TCR beta V gene segment behaved as functional or pseudogenic. Donor age, sex, ethnicity and CMV serostatus were compiled together with the repertoire data. The study was designed to test whether signatures of past pathogen exposure could be identified by cataloging public T cell receptors. An early release covering roughly 640 HLA-typed donors comprised approximately 290 gigabases of sequencing data and around 80 million unique TCR sequences. The later analysis used no new phenotypic data to find candidate immune exposures, relying instead on TCR beta sequences and their occurrence across donors. The study combined high-throughput TCR immunosequencing, statistical association of individual TCRs with disease status, and machine learning to predict cytomegalovirus infection status. A later analysis re-examined previously published TCR beta repertoires from around 670 donors and added high-resolution HLA genotyping to investigate patterns of TCR occurrence. The genetic ancestry cluster associated with self-reported Caucasian donors included about four fifths of the roughly 380 genotyped donors. A later genetic analysis took genome-wide SNP genotypes for about 55% of the 666 donors and used that subset as a discovery cohort. Class I and class II HLA loci were covered by the typing at four-digit resolution. The number of donors typed differed by locus, with about 629-630 for A, B, C, DRB1 and DQB1, around 520 for DQA1, under 610 for DPA1, and under 490 for DPB1. The T cell repertoires of about 700 subjects were profiled by immunosequencing and related to cytomegalovirus serostatus. Across about 380 genotyped donors of the cohort, an average of about 240,000 unique TCR beta nucleotide sequences per donor were sequenced, and roughly 17% of those sequences were non-productive. Beyond this particular receptor, the publication reports: In a later analysis, most CMV-associated TCR beta chains were found to appear HLA-restricted, with HLA associations seemingly driven largely by CMV exposure. Most TCR sequences were observed very rarely across donors, whereas some public TCRs were present in many individuals. A further reported finding was that TCR beta sequences accurately predicted the HLA-A and HLA-B alleles for most subjects in the first cohort. Some IMGT-functional V segments, including TRBV6-2 and TRBV6-3, could not be distinguished by the 87-base-pair reads and were therefore excluded. A later genetic analysis associated a missense DCLRE1C variant with V-gene and J-gene trimming of TCR beta chains, and an independent cohort replicated the association. According to a later analysis, TCR association rates differed among HLA loci, with DRB1 alleles showing the most associated TCRs and HLA-C alleles showing the fewest. In this cohort, only TCR beta chains were sequenced, and detectable features were limited by the absence of alpha or paired-chain data. A total of fewer than 200 TCR beta chains were listed by the study as associated with cytomegalovirus. It was suggested by the authors that the approach could potentially be generalized to other disease states and immunological phenotypes. In an earlier analysis of approximately 590 of the donors, most TCR beta V segments appeared in productive rearrangements about 87% or about 30% of the time, broadly matching IMGT annotations. Because counts were too low, roughly 16 rarely observed V segments, including chromosome 9 orphons, were left out of the earlier analysis of roughly 600 of the donors. Specific HLA alleles were associated with around 18,000 TCR beta sequences at a false discovery rate of 0.05 in a later analysis. Sequencing depth was assumed to be roughly uniform across donors in the presence/absence analyses, though that assumption may not hold. Because HLA typing was unavailable for some donors at each locus, only the typed subset was used in association tests. In a later analysis, HLA-associated TCR beta chains showed more clonal expansion and lower generation probabilities than non-associated chains that were equally common. In a later analysis, several top co-occurrence clusters were reported to appear linked to parvovirus B19, influenza, CMV and Epstein-Barr virus. Linkage disequilibrium might explain the correlated functional status among segregating V segments, but an unknown experimental factor could not be ruled out. A cluster of highly shared sequence variants was judged likely to be a technical artifact of the sequencing pipeline. When HLA alleles, especially DR and DQ, strongly co-occurred, attributing TCR associations to individual alleles was difficult. The only immune exposure information available for the cohort was CMV serostatus. Three of the identified cytomegalovirus-associated TCR beta chains were confirmed in vitro to be specific for cytomegalovirus antigens. A later genetic analysis reported fewer N-insertions in productive TCRs among donors in an Asian-associated ancestry cluster than the 666-donor mean. Cytomegalovirus status was reported to be diagnosed by the classifier with high specificity and sensitivity in both the original and validation cohorts.

The library came from the immunoSEQ multiplex PCR assay. For the multiplex PCR, a mixture combining 60 forward primers for TCR Vbeta segments and 13 reverse primers for TCR Jbeta segments was used. The CDR3 region of rearranged TCR beta genes was amplified from genomic DNA with a multiplex PCR assay. Amplified TCR beta libraries were sequenced as 87-base-pair reads on the Illumina HiSeq System. On the authors' methods: A later analysis tallied about 77 million unique TCR beta chains across the 666 repertoires, and some 12 million of those chains were shared by two or more donors. A nearest-neighbor algorithm error-corrected the raw reads and collapsed the reads into unique sequences, merging closely related sequences to remove PCR and sequencing errors. CDR3 sequences were aligned to IMGT reference sequences to assign V, D and J gene segments. For a sequence to be retained, a match of at least six nucleotides to both a V gene segment and a J gene segment was required. A rearrangement was called productive if the CDR3 had no stop codons and remained in frame with V and J, and every other rearrangement was called non-productive. Following IMGT convention, CDR3 was defined as the stretch from the second conserved V-encoded cysteine to the conserved J-encoded phenylalanine. In an earlier analysis of around 570 of the donors, sequences lacking an unambiguous match to a single V gene segment were excluded. An earlier analysis of some 610 of the donors called V segments functional above 56.7% productive rearrangements and segregating when the between-donor standard deviation exceeded 5%. A statistical classification framework was built for diagnosing cytomegalovirus status from the catalog of TCR beta chain sequences. A later analysis assigned V and J genes by comparing TCR nucleotide sequences with IMGT/GENE-DB human TR gene sequences. The TCRdist pipeline was used in a later analysis to assign CDR3 sequences and most-parsimonious VDJ recombination scenarios. In a later analysis, each TCR beta chain was defined by its CDR3 amino acid sequence together with its V-gene family, and reads without a unique V-gene family were excluded. As a way to deal with suspected cross-contamination and a sequencing artifact, a later analysis dropped 450 to 600 nucleotide sequences that were highly shared and had low generation probability. For each public chain, a later analysis derived a clonal expansion index from normalized ranks of inferred template counts within each repertoire. In a later analysis, generation probabilities were computed using a VDJ recombination model fitted to out-of-frame rearrangements, and the results were checked against IGoR. In a later analysis, hypergeometric tests were used to score TCR-TCR, TCR-HLA and TCR-CMV co-occurrence, with a repertoire-size bias correction applied to TCR pairs. To estimate false discovery rates, a later analysis permuted the HLA or CMV assignments 20 times. In a later analysis, co-occurring TCRs were grouped with DBSCAN, and TCRdist sequence similarity was added when clustering was performed within HLA-allele-positive subsets. For co-occurrence clustering, repertoires with fewer than 30,000 or more than 120,000 public chains were excluded, along with five or six repertoires with anomalous nucleotide sharing. As stored in TCRdb, this immuneACCESS dataset retains in-frame rearrangements with V and J assigned. A fraction of the clones does not appear; measured against another copy, unresolved V genes explain less than half of the discrepancy, and the remainder lacks a known reason. V and J calls and clone size are given by that table; D and trimming were obtained from the DNA. The sample records 90,000 to 100,000 clones, around three quarters of which are singletons. The ten biggest clones cover roughly a sixth of the sample.

The cohort was made up of 500 to 850 healthy bone marrow donors. At the time of sampling, all cohort members were nominally healthy, though unrecorded immune exposures were likely present. The donor was CMV seropositive and was included in the group of 250 to 300 seropositive cohort members. A peripheral blood sample was collected from each donor, and TCR beta sequencing was performed on peripheral blood mononuclear cells. The Qiagen DNeasy Blood Extraction Kit was used to extract genomic DNA from the blood cell samples. There are 13 amino acids in the CDR3, from cysteine to phenylalanine inclusive. The read is trimmed to its CDR3 DNA, 39 bases read in frame from base 1. V loses 2 bases, J loses 7 bases, and the germline ends lie 8 bases apart. From the germline V gene (reference sequence), CDR1 is MNHNY and CDR2 is SVGAGI. To note about this clone: What this receptor recognizes is not known. Per-base qualities were not stored, and no clone one base away is much larger.

The chain couples TRBV6-6 to TRBJ1-4; the D segment could be TRBD1, given 5 matching bases. The receptor was derived from a man in his 60s in good health and CMV-seropositive. The sample taken for sequencing was PBMCs. The sequenced DNA is TGTGCCAGCAGTTACCGTCAGGGTGAAAAACTGTTTTTT. It specifies CASSYRQGEKLFF.